These T cell receptor beta chains were read from a single sample in a study of blood T cell repertoires in acute mononucleosis. Assay: immunoSEQ multiplex PCR; the TCRdb copy retains only in-frame clones and omits some. This sample yields over 2,000 clones, of which 55% to 80% are seen a single time; approximately 51% belongs to the top ten. Sequencing used EBV GLC epitope tetramer+ CD8+ T cells sorted from PBMCs, obtained during acute infectious mononucleosis. The receptor source for this set is a young woman with infectious mononucleosis caused by EBV. Both conserved end residues are part of each CDR3. A D gene is named only where the DNA matches it firmly. The size entry is marked missing in some rows and otherwise reads once, few, many or a size class.

d_call	cdr3_length	v_call	j_call	clone_size	cdr3_nt	cdr3_aa
-	13	TRBV13	TRBJ2-3	-	TGTGCCAGCAGTTTATCTCGAACAGATACGCAGTATTTT	CASSLSRTDTQYF
TRBD2	14	TRBV7-7	TRBJ2-3	-	TGTGCCAGCAGCGGACTAGAGTTCCCAGATACGCAGTATTTT	CASSGLEFPDTQYF
-	15	TRBV29-1	TRBJ1-4	-	-	CSVGSQGVLMKNCFF
TRBD2	17	TRBV2	TRBJ2-3	-	TGTGCCAGCAGCGTAGCCCAACTAGCGGGGGGTGCAGATACGCAGTATTTT	CASSVAQLAGGADTQYF
-	13	TRBV4-3	TRBJ1-4	-	TGCGCCAGCAGCCAGGGAACTAATGAAAAACTGTTTTTT	CASSQGTNEKLFF
-	14	TRBV29-1	TRBJ2-1	-	TGCAGCGTTGAAGGTGCGGGAATATACAATGAGCAGTTCTTC	CSVEGAGIYNEQFF
TRBD1	14	TRBV29-1	TRBJ1-5	-	TGCAGCGTGGCGGACAGGGATAGCAATCAGCCCCAGCATTTT	CSVADRDSNQPQHF
-	17	TRBV27	TRBJ2-3	-	-	CASSLIRDPNTQIRSIF
-	15	TRBV11-2	TRBJ2-2	-	TGTGCCAGCAGTGAGGGGGACATCGCCCCCGGGGAGCTGTTTTTT	CASSEGDIAPGELFF
TRBD1	14	TRBV29-1	TRBJ2-1	once	TGCAGCGTTCCTCCCGGGACAGATTACAATGAGCAGTTCTTC	CSVPPGTDYNEQFF
TRBD2	16	TRBV11-2	TRBJ2-7	once	TGTGCCAGCAGCTTAGCTTGGGTAGCGGGGGGTTACGAGCAGTACTTC	CASSLAWVAGGYEQYF
TRBD2	14	TRBV15	TRBJ2-1	once	TGTGCCACCAGCATGACTAGCGGGAGACATCAGCAGTTCTTC	CATSMTSGRHQQFF
TRBD2	15	TRBV7-7	TRBJ2-5	-	TGTGCCAGCAGCTTACTAGCGGGAGCTGGAGAGACCCAGTACTTC	CASSLLAGAGETQYF
TRBD2	14	TRBV4-1	TRBJ2-7	medium-sized	TGCGCCAGCAGCCAAGAATGGGGGGGCTACGAGCAGTACTTC	CASSQEWGGYEQYF
-	15	TRBV29-1	TRBJ1-4	-	-	CSVGSQGALMKNCFF
-	10	TRBV6-5	TRBJ2-7	-	TGTGCCAGCAGGCTCTACGAGCAGTACTTC	CASRLYEQYF
-	14	TRBV13	TRBJ2-7	-	TGCGCCAGCAGCCCCCGGCAGGGTGGCGACGAGCAGTACTTC	CASSPRQGGDEQYF
-	16	TRBV11-2	TRBJ2-1	many	TGTGCCAGCAGCTTAATCGTTAGCGGTGTAGCAGGTGAGCAGTTCTTC	CASSLIVSGVAGEQFF
TRBD1	14	TRBV29-1	TRBJ1-4	-	TGCAGCGTGGGGTCAGGGGGCACTAATGAAAATCTGTTTTTT	CSVGSGGTNENLFF
-	12	TRBV14	TRBJ2-3	-	TGTGCCAGCAGCCAATCTCCCGGCGGTACGCATTTT	CASSQSPGGTHF
-	13	TRBV11-2	TRBJ2-7	-	TGTGCCAGCAGTTACGCCGGGACGGCAAAGCAGTACTTC	CASSYAGTAKQYF
-	13	TRBV11-2	TRBJ1-2	-	TGTGCCAGCTTAGTCGCAGGGGACTATGGCTACACCTTC	CASLVAGDYGYTF
-	15	TRBV29-1	TRBJ1-5	-	TGCAGCGTTGTGGCGAACAGGGACAGCAATCAGCCCCAGCATTTT	CSVVANRDSNQPQHF
-	13	TRBV29-1	TRBJ1-4	-	TGCAGCGTTGGATCCGGCGGAACTAATGAACTGTTTTTT	CSVGSGGTNELFF
-	14	TRBV29-1	TRBJ1-4	-	TGCAGCGTTGTGTCCGGGGTAACTAATGAAAAACTGTTTTTT	CSVVSGVTNEKLFF
TRBD1	13	TRBV29-1	TRBJ1-4	once	TGCAGCGTTGGGACAGGGGGAAATGAAAAACTGTTTTTT	CSVGTGGNEKLFF
-	14	TRBV7-8	TRBJ2-1	-	TGTGCCAGCAGCTTAAGGGGCGGGAACAATGAGCAGTTCTTC	CASSLRGGNNEQFF
TRBD2	18	TRBV7-6	TRBJ2-5	-	TGTGCCAGCAGCCCGCGTACCGGGACTAGCGGGGAAAAAGAGACCCAGTACTTC	CASSPRTGTSGEKETQYF
TRBD2	18	TRBV11-2	TRBJ2-3	-	TGTGCCAGCAGCTTAGTCATAGCGGGAGGACTTGGCACAGATACGCAGTATTTT	CASSLVIAGGLGTDTQYF
-	16	TRBV7-2	TRBJ2-1	-	TGTGCCAGCAGACCCTTCACGAGGGGGGGCCGAGGAGAGCAGTTCTTC	CASRPFTRGGRGEQFF
TRBD1	14	TRBV29-1	TRBJ1-4	once	TGCAGCGTTGGGACAGGGGGCACCGATGAAAAACTGTTTTTT	CSVGTGGTDEKLFF
-	15	TRBV25-1	TRBJ1-1	-	TGTGCCAGAGAGATATGTTGCCCGGCGGGCACTGAAGCTTTCTTT	CAREICCPAGTEAFF
TRBD2	12	TRBV14	TRBJ2-5	few	TGTGCCAGCAGCCAATCGCCGGGGGGTAAGTACTTC	CASSQSPGGKYF
-	13	TRBV29-1	TRBJ2-1	-	TGCAGCGTTGGTGGGGCAGGGATCCTTAATGAGTTCTTC	CSVGGAGILNEFF
TRBD2	14	TRBV11-2	TRBJ2-3	few	TGTGCCAGCAGCGGACTAGAGTTCCCAGATACGCAGTATTTT	CASSGLEFPDTQYF
-	13	TRBV7-9	TRBJ2-3	once	TGTGCCAGCACCTCCGACGGGGCAGATACGCAGTATTTT	CASTSDGADTQYF
-	14	TRBV2	TRBJ2-2	-	TGTGCCAGCAGCGCTGGACGGGTATCCGGGGAGCTGTTTTTT	CASSAGRVSGELFF
-	14	TRBV28	TRBJ2-7	-	TGTGCCAGCAGTTACGCCGGGACGGCAACCGAGCAGTACTTC	CASSYAGTATEQYF
TRBD2	19	TRBV2	TRBJ2-2	-	TGTGCCACCAGTGATAGGACGGGACTAGCGGGAGAAGCCGACGGGGAGCTGTTTTTT	CATSDRTGLAGEADGELFF
TRBD1	12	TRBV29-1	TRBJ2-3	once	TGCAGCGTCAGGGGGCAAGGAGATACGCAGTATTTT	CSVRGQGDTQYF
-	13	TRBV29-1	TRBJ2-7	-	TGCAGCGGGGGGGGCGGGGACGGGGGCGAGCAGTACTTC	CSGGGGDGGEQYF
TRBD2	15	TRBV7-7	TRBJ2-3	once	TGTGCCAGCAGTAATAGCGGGAGAGGCTCAGATACGCAGTATTTT	CASSNSGRGSDTQYF
TRBD2	15	TRBV9	TRBJ2-7	many	TGTGCCAGCAGTCCTACTAGCGGGAGTATCTACGAGCAGTACTTC	CASSPTSGSIYEQYF
-	17	TRBV21-1	TRBJ2-3	-	TGTGCCAGCAGCAAAGGGCCAGCGGGGGGGCCGAACGTCGCGCAGTATTTT	CASSKGPAGGPNVAQYF
TRBD2	14	TRBV11-2	TRBJ2-7	-	TGTGCCAGCAGTCGCTCAGCGGGAACCTACGAGCAGTACTTC	CASSRSAGTYEQYF
-	14	TRBV7-9	TRBJ2-7	few	TGTGCCAGCAGTTACGCCGGGACGGCAACCGAGCAGTACTTC	CASSYAGTATEQYF
TRBD2	21	TRBV23-1	TRBJ2-1	-	TGCGCCAGCAGTCTATCGTGGGAGGGGAGCGGGTTATTTTCCTTTAACAATGAGCAGTTCTTC	CASSLSWEGSGLFSFNNEQFF
-	10	TRBV7-3	TRBJ2-7	once	TGTGCCAGCAGGCTCTACGAGCAGTACTTC	CASRLYEQYF